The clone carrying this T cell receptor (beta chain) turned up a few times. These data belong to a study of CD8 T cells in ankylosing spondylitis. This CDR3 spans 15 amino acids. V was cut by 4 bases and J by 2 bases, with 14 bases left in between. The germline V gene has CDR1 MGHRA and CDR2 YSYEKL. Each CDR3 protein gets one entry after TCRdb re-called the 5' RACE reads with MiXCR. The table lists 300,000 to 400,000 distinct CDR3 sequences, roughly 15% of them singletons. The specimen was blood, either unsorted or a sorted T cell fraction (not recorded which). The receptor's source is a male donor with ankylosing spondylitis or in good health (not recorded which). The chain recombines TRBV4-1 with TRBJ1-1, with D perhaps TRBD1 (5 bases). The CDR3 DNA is TGCGCCAGCAGCCCATGGGGACGCCGAAACACTGAAGCTTTCTTT. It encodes CASSPWGRRNTEAFF.